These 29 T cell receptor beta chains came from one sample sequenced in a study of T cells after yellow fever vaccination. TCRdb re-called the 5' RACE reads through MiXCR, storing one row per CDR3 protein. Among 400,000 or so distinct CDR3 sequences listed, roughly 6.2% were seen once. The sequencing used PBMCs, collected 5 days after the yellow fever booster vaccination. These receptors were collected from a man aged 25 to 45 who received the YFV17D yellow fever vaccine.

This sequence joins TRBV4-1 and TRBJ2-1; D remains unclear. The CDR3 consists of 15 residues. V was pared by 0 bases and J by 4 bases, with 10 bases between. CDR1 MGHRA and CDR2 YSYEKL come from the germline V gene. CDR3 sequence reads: CASSQDQPQYNEQFF. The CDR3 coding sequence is TGCGCCAGCAGCCAAGATCAGCCTCAGTACAATGAGCAGTTCTTC.

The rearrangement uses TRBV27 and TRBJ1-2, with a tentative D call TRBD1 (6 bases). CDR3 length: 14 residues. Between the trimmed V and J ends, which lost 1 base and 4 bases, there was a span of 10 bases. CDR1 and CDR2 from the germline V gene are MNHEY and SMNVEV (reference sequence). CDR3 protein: CASSLYGQPYGYTF. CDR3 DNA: TGTGCCAGCAGTTTATACGGACAGCCCTATGGCTACACCTTC.

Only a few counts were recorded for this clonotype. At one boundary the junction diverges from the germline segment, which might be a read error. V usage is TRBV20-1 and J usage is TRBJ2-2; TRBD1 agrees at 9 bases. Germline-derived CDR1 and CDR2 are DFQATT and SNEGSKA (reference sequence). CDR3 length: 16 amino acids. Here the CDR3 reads CCARDMGQGNTGELFF. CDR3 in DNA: TGCTGTGCTAGAGATATGGGACAGGGGAACACCGGGGAGCTGTTTTTT.

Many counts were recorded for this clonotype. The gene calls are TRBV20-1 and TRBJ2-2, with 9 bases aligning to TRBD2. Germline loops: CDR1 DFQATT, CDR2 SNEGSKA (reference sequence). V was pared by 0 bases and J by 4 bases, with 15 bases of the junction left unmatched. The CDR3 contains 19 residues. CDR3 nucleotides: TGCAGTGCTAGAGATCAGGCTAGCGGGATGACTCCAACCACCGGGGAGCTGTTTTTT. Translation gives CSARDQASGMTPTTGELFF.

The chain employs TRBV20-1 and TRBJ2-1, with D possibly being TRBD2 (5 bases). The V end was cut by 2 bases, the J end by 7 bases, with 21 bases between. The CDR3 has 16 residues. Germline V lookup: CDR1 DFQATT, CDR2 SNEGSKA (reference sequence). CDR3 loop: CSARTRRRARWNEQFF. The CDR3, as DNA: TGCAGTGCTAGAACGAGGAGGCGGGCTAGGTGGAATGAGCAGTTCTTC.

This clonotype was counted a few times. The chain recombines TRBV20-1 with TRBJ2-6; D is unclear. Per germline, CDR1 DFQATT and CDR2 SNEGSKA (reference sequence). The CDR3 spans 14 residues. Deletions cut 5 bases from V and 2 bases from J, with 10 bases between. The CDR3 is CSAGRAAGANVLTF. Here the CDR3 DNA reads TGCAGTGCTGGAAGGGCGGCTGGGGCCAACGTCCTGACTTTC.

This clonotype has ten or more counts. CDR3 in amino acids: CASSLGTGGHGTGELFF. The CDR3 DNA is TGCGCCAGCAGCTTGGGAACAGGGGGCCACGGCACCGGGGAGCTGTTTTTT. The chain employs TRBV5-1 and TRBJ2-2, with 9 bases fitting TRBD1. Germline V CDR1 and CDR2: SGHRS, YFSETQ. CDR3 size: 17 residues. V trimming: 0 bases; J trimming: 4 bases; junction bases outside the gene matches: 7.

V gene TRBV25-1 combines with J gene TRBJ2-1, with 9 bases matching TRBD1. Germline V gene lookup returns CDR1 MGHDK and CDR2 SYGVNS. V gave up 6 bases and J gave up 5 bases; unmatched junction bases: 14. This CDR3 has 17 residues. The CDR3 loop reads CASRAELGTGKDNEQFF. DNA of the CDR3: TGTGCCAGCAGAGCCGAACTCGGGACAGGGAAGGACAATGAGCAGTTCTTC.

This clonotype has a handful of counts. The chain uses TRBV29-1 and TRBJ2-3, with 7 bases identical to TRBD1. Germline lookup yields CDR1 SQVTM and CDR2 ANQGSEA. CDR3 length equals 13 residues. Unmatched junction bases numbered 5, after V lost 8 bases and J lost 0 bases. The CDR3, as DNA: TGCAGCAGTGACAGGGCTAGCACAGATACGCAGTATTTT. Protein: CSSDRASTDTQYF.

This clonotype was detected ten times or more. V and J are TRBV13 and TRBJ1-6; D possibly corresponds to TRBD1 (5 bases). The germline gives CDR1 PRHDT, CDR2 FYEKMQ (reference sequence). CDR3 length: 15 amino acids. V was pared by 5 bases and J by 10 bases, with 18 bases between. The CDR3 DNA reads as TGTGCCAGCAGCCCAAACGGGGACCCCAACTCACCCCTCCACTTT. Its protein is CASSPNGDPNSPLHF.

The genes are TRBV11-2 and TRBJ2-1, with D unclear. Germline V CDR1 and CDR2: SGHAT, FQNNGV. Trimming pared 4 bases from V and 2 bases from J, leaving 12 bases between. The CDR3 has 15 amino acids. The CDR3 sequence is CASSSGLGPYNEQFF. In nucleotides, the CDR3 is TGTGCCAGCAGCTCCGGGTTAGGGCCCTACAATGAGCAGTTCTTC.

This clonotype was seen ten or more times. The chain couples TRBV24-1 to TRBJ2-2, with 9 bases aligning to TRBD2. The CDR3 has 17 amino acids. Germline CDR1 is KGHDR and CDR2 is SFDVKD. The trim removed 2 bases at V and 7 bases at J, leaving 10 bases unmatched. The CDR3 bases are TGTGCCACCAGTGATTCCTTAGCGGGAGTCGGTGACGGGGAGCTGTTTTTT. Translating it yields CATSDSLAGVGDGELFF.

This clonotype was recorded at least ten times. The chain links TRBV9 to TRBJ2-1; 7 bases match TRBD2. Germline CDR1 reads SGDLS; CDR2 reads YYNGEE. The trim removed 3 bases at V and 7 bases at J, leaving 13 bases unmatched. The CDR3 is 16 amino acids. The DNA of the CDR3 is TGTGCCAGCAGCGCCTCGGGGGGAGGGCCTCTTAATGAGCAGTTCTTC. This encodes CASSASGGGPLNEQFF.

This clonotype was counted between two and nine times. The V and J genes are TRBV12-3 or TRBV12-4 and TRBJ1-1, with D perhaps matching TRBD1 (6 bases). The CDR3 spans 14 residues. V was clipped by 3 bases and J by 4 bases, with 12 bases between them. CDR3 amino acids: CASSFGGGLTEAFF. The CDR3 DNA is TGTGCCAGCAGTTTCGGGGGGGGGCTCACTGAAGCTTTCTTT.

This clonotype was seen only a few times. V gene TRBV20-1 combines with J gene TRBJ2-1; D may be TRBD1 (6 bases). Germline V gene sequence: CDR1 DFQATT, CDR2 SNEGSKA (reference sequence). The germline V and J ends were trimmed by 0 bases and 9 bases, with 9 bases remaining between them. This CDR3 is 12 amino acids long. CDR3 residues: CSAREGAGEQFF. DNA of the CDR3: TGCAGTGCTAGAGAGGGGGCCGGTGAGCAGTTCTTC.

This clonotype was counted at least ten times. In DNA, the CDR3 is TGTGCCAGCAGCTCGGGACTACTCTCCGGTGAGCAGTTCTTC. The encoded protein is CASSSGLLSGEQFF. V and J are TRBV7-9 and TRBJ2-1; TRBD2 matches at 7 bases. The CDR3 consists of 14 residues. Losses at the gene ends were 4 bases for V and 9 bases for J; bases not matched to a gene: 9. In germline, CDR1 is SEHNR, CDR2 FQNEAQ (reference sequence).

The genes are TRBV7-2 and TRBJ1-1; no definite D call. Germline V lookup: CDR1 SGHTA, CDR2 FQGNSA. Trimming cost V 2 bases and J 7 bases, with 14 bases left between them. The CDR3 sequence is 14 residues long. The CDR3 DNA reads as TGTGCCAGCAGCTTACAGTTAGAGGGTCTTGAAGCTTTCTTT. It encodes CASSLQLEGLEAFF.

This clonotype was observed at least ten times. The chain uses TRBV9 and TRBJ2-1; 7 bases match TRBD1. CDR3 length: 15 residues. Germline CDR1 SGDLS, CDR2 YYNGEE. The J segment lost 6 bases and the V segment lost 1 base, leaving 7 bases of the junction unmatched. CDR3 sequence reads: CASSVTPTGVNEQFF. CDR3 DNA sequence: TGTGCCAGCAGCGTAACACCCACAGGGGTCAATGAGCAGTTCTTC.

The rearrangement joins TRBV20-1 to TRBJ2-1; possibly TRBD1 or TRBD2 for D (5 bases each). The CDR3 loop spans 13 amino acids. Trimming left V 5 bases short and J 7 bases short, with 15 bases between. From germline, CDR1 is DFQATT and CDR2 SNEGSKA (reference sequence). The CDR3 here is CSACLPGRNEQFF. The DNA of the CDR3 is TGCAGTGCTTGCCTACCGGGACGGAATGAGCAGTTCTTC.

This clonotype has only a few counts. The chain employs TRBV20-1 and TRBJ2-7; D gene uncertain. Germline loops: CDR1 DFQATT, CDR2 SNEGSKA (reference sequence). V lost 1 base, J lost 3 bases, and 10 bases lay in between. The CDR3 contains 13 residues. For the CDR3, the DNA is TGCAGTGCTAGAGCCCCCGAGGTCTACGAGCAGTACTTC. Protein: CSARAPEVYEQYF.

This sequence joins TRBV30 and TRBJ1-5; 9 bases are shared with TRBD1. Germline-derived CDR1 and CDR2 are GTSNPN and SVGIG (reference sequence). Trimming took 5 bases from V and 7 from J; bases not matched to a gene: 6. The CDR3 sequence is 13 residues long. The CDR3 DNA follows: TGTGCCTGGGAAATGGGACAGGGACAGCCCCAGCATTTT. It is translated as CAWEMGQGQPQHF.

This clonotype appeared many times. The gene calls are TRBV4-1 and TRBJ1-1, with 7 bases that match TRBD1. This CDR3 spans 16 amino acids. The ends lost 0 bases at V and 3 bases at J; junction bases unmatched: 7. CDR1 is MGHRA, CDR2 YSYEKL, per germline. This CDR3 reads CASSQDPTGRDTEAFF. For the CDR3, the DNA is TGCGCCAGCAGCCAAGATCCGACAGGGAGAGACACTGAAGCTTTCTTT.

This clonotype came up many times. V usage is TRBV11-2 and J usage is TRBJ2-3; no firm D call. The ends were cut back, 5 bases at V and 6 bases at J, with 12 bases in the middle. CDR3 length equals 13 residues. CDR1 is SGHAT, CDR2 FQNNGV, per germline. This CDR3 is CASSPSPGDTQYF. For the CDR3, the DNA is TGTGCCAGCAGCCCGTCCCCCGGGGATACGCAGTATTTT.

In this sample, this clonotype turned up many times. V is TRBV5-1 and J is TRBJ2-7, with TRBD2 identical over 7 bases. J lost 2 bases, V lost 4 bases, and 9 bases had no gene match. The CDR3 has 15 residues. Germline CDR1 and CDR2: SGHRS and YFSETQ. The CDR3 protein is CASSPGAGRAYEQYF. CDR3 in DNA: TGCGCCAGCAGCCCGGGAGCGGGGAGGGCCTACGAGCAGTACTTC.

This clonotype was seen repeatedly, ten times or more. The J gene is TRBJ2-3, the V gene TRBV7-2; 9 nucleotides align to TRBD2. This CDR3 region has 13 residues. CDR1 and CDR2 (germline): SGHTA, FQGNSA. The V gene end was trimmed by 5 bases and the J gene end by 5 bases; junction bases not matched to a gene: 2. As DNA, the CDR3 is TGTGCCAGCAGCCGTAGCGGGAGAGATACGCAGTATTTT. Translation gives CASSRSGRDTQYF.

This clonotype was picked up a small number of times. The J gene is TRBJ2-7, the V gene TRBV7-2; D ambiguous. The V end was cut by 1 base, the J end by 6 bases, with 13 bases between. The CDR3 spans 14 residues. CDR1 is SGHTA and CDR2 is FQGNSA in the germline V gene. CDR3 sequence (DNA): TGTGCCAGCAGCTTAGAAGGGCTTGGCGGCGAGCAGTACTTC. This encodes CASSLEGLGGEQYF.

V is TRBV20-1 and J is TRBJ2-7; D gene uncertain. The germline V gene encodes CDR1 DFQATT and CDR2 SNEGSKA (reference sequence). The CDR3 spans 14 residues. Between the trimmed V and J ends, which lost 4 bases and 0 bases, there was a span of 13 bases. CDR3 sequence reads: CSATWLRSSYEQYF. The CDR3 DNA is TGCAGTGCTACCTGGCTCAGGAGCTCCTACGAGCAGTACTTC.

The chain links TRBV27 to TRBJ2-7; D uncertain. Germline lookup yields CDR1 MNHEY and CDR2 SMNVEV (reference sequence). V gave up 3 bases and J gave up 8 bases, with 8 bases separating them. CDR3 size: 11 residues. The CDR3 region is CASSFLRKQYF. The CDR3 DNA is TGTGCCAGCAGTTTCTTAAGGAAGCAGTACTTC.

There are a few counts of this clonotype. CDR3 sequence reads: CASSFPGTGGPGELFF. CDR3 bases: TGTGCCAGCAGCTTTCCCGGGACAGGGGGCCCCGGGGAGCTGTTTTTT. This chain links TRBV13 with TRBJ2-2, with 12 bases fitting TRBD1. The germline gives CDR1 PRHDT, CDR2 FYEKMQ (reference sequence). The CDR3 is made up of 16 amino acids. Unmatched junction bases numbered 5, after V lost 3 bases and J lost 6 bases.